The 19 T cell receptor beta chains listed next were all sequenced from one sample in a study of ipilimumab plus nivolumab after autologous stem cell transplantation. The data were produced by immunoSEQ multiplex PCR, yet TCRdb's version contains in-frame clones alone and is incomplete. The data contain about 25,000 clones, around 84% of them singletons. This sample comprised PBMCs, obtained in a trial of ipilimumab plus nivolumab as post-transplant consolidation. These receptor sequences come from a male donor with diffuse large B-cell lymphoma.

The chain carries TRBV5-1 and TRBJ2-3, with 7 nucleotides matching TRBD1. The V gene's germline CDR1 is SGHRS and CDR2 YFSETQ. The CDR3 covers 14 residues. J gave up 2 bases and V 4 bases, and 4 bases lay outside the gene matches. CDR3 nucleotide sequence: TGCGCCAGCAGCGGGGGACAGCTCACAGATACGCAGTATTTT. This sequence encodes CASSGGQLTDTQYF.

The genes are TRBV4-2 and TRBJ2-3, with a tentative D call TRBD1 (6 bases). The CDR3 extends over 16 amino acids. The germline CDR1 and CDR2 sequences are LGHNA and YNFKEQ. V dropped 1 base and J dropped 3 bases, with 14 bases sitting between them. This chain's CDR3 is CASSQVIQGGTDTQYF. The CDR3 DNA reads as TGTGCCAGCAGCCAAGTGATACAGGGCGGAACAGATACGCAGTATTTT.

The J gene is TRBJ1-5, the V gene TRBV2; 7 bases map to TRBD1. The CDR3 extends over 14 amino acids. The J segment lost 6 bases and the V segment lost 4 bases, leaving 6 bases of the junction unmatched. Germline-derived CDR1 and CDR2 are SNHLY and FYNNEI. CDR3 sequence: CASSVRQGAQPQHF. The CDR3 region has the DNA TGTGCCAGCAGTGTGAGACAGGGCGCTCAGCCCCAGCATTTT.

J is TRBJ1-5 and V is TRBV19; D is perhaps TRBD1 (5 bases). V lost 5 bases, J lost 4 bases, and 9 bases lay in between. Germline V gene data show CDR1 as LNHDA and CDR2 as SQIVND (reference sequence). The CDR3 totals 13 residues. Here the CDR3 reads CASSGTGNQPQHF. In nucleotides, the CDR3 is TGTGCCAGTAGTGGAACAGGTAATCAGCCCCAGCATTTT.

The chain carries TRBV5-4 and TRBJ2-5, with TRBD2 as a possible D gene (5 bases). The germline V gene encodes CDR1 SGHNT and CDR2 YYREEE (reference sequence). The ends were cut back, 0 bases at V and 6 bases at J, with 12 bases in the middle. The length of the CDR3 is 14 residues. Written as DNA, the CDR3 is TGTGCCAGCAGCTTGGAAGGGAGTTCAAAGACCCAGTACTTC. It yields the protein CASSLEGSSKTQYF.

V gene TRBV9 combines with J gene TRBJ2-7; the match to TRBD1 covers 10 bases. This CDR3 has 14 amino acids. The V segment lost 3 bases and the J segment 6 bases; nucleotides outside the gene matches: 6. Per the germline V gene, CDR1 is SGDLS and CDR2 is YYNGEE. CDR3 region: CASSEEGTGAEQYF. CDR3 nucleotides: TGTGCCAGCAGCGAGGAGGGGACAGGGGCCGAGCAGTACTTC.

The chain carries TRBV7-2 and TRBJ2-5, with a possible D match to TRBD2 (6 bases). The V gene's germline CDR1 is SGHTA and CDR2 FQGNSA. The V end was cut by 3 bases, the J end by 2 bases, with 13 bases between. The CDR3 spans 15 residues. The chain's CDR3 is CASSFGSGVQETQYF. Written as DNA, the CDR3 is TGTGCCAGCAGCTTTGGGTCGGGGGTACAAGAGACCCAGTACTTC.

The V gene is TRBV2, the J gene TRBJ2-1, with 10 bases identical to TRBD2. Germline lookup yields CDR1 SNHLY and CDR2 FYNNEI. The junction had 9 bases not matched to a gene; V was cut back by 8 bases and J by 5 bases. This CDR3 comprises 15 residues. CDR3 loop: CASGVLAGEDNEQFF. CDR3 sequence (DNA): TGTGCCAGCGGTGTTCTAGCGGGGGAGGACAATGAGCAGTTCTTC. The full variable domain, its missing parts supplied by reference TRBV2 and TRBJ2-1, is EPEVTQTPSHQVTQMGQEVILRCVPISNHLYFYWYRQILGQKVEFLVSFYNNEISEKSEIFDDQFSVERPDGSNFTLKIRSTKLEDSAMYFCASGVLAGEDNEQFFGPGTRLTVL.

This clone occurred once. The chain has TRBV7-6 and TRBJ2-5; TRBD2 is a possible D gene (6 bases). Trimming removed 3 bases at V and 5 bases at J, with 13 bases between. This CDR3 has 14 residues. Germline values: CDR1 SGHVS, CDR2 FNYEAQ. This chain's CDR3 is CASSLTGDGETQYF. In nucleotides, the CDR3 is TGTGCCAGCAGCTTGACGGGGGACGGGGAGACCCAGTACTTC.

The chain joins TRBV6-1 to TRBJ2-7; the match to TRBD2 covers 11 bases. The ends lost 11 bases at V and 2 bases at J; junction bases unmatched: 8. This CDR3 is 14 amino acids long. The V gene's germline CDR1 is MNHNS and CDR2 SASEGT. The CDR3: CAGAGTSGAYEQYF. The CDR3 region has the DNA TGTGCCGGGGCCGGGACTAGCGGAGCCTACGAGCAGTACTTC.

The V and J genes are TRBV11-1 and TRBJ1-1; 7 bases are shared with TRBD1. V was pared by 4 bases and J by 7 bases, with 15 bases of the junction left unmatched. This CDR3 contains 16 residues. Germline V gene data show CDR1 as SGHAT and CDR2 as FQDESV (reference sequence). In DNA, the CDR3 is TGTGCCAGCAGCTCCAGAGGACCGGGACAGTTAGATGAAGCTTTCTTT. This gives the protein CASSSRGPGQLDEAFF.

This clone was seen only once. The chain has TRBV7-9 and TRBJ2-1; D is possibly TRBD2 (5 bases). The CDR3 is 16 amino acids. The germline gives CDR1 SEHNR, CDR2 FQNEAQ (reference sequence). V was shortened by 2 bases and J by 5 bases, with 16 bases between the two germline ends. CDR3 protein: CASSLLGLQRDNEQFF. The DNA of the CDR3 is TGTGCCAGCAGCTTACTAGGACTCCAAAGAGACAATGAGCAGTTCTTC.

This rearrangement joins TRBV2 to TRBJ2-1, with TRBD1 as a possible D gene (6 bases). Germline V gives CDR1 SNHLY, CDR2 FYNNEI. This CDR3 is built from 15 residues. Trimming took 3 bases from V and 6 from J, leaving 15 bases between them. CDR3 amino acids: CASSDTGILGNEQFF. In DNA, the CDR3 is TGTGCCAGCAGTGATACAGGGATATTGGGCAATGAGCAGTTCTTC.

This clone was recorded only once. The J gene is TRBJ2-3, the V gene TRBV29-1; 8 bases line up with TRBD1. In germline, CDR1 is SQVTM, CDR2 ANQGSEA. The CDR3 extends over 15 amino acids. The CDR3 protein is CSSLGGQGSTDTQYF. CDR3 bases: TGCAGTTCACTGGGAGGACAGGGTAGCACAGATACGCAGTATTTT.

This clone was observed once. The J gene is TRBJ2-5, the V gene TRBV14; possible D gene TRBD2, 6 bases. The CDR3 consists of 12 residues. The V end lost 4 bases, the J end lost 5 bases, and 8 bases lay between the germline ends. Germline V gene data show CDR1 as SGHDN and CDR2 as FVKESK. The CDR3 loop reads CASSRDSETQYF. The CDR3 bases are TGTGCCAGCAGCCGGGACTCGGAGACCCAGTACTTC.

The V gene is TRBV5-8, the J gene TRBJ2-3, with no clear D. Trimming took 0 bases from V and 6 from J, leaving 8 bases between them. CDR1 SGHTS and CDR2 YDEGEE come from the germline V gene. There are 13 residues in the CDR3. The DNA of the CDR3 is TGTGCCAGCAGCTTGGGGCTAGGGGATACGCAGTATTTT. Protein: CASSLGLGDTQYF. The full variable domain, rest sourced from reference TRBV5-8 and TRBJ2-3, is EAGVTQSPTHLIKTRGQQATLRCSPISGHTSVYWYQQALGLGLQFLLWYDEGEERNRGNFPPRFSGRQFPNYSSELNVNALELEDSALYLCASSLGLGDTQYFGPGTRLTVL.

This clone was observed a single time. The chain is built from TRBV27 and TRBJ1-2, with D possibly TRBD1 on 5 matching bases. V lost 5 bases to trimming and J lost 3 bases, with 10 bases between them. This CDR3 contains 13 residues. Germline V gene sequence: CDR1 MNHEY, CDR2 SMNVEV (reference sequence). CDR3 amino acids: CASSLQGYYGYTF. The CDR3 DNA reads TGTGCCAGCAGTCTTCAGGGTTACTATGGCTACACCTTC.

The rearrangement joins TRBV6-1 to TRBJ1-1; no firm D call. This CDR3 comprises 14 residues. The germline CDR1 and CDR2 sequences are MNHNS and SASEGT. The V end was cut by 6 bases, the J end by 5 bases, with 16 bases between. The CDR3 spells CASSRRLFLTEAFF. DNA for the CDR3: TGTGCCAGCAGCCGTCGTCTTTTTTTGACTGAAGCTTTCTTT.

The chain has TRBV11-2 and TRBJ2-1; no clear D gene. The CDR3 is 12 amino acids. CDR1 SGHAT and CDR2 FQNNGV come from the germline V gene. The V and J ends lost 2 bases and 6 bases respectively, with 5 bases between them. The CDR3 protein is CASSLLVNEQFF. The CDR3 bases are TGTGCCAGCAGCTTATTGGTCAATGAGCAGTTCTTC.